This T cell receptor (beta chain) was found in a study of cytomegalovirus exposure and HLA in healthy donors. Overall study context: A prior analysis found roughly 110 million unique TCR beta sequences from approximately 200 million T cells.

This CDR3 spans 14 amino acids. Per the germline V gene, CDR1 is MNHNS and CDR2 is SASEGT. V was trimmed by 6 bases and J by 5 bases, leaving 14 bases between them. PCR employed 60 Vbeta and 13 Jbeta primers. Sequencing used immunoSEQ multiplex PCR; TCRdb keeps in-frame clones, though not all of them. Among approximately 110,000 clones listed, roughly 80% were seen once. The J gene is TRBJ2-1, the V gene TRBV6-1; the D is unclear. This TCR was sampled from a female donor in good health and CMV-seropositive. Sequencing was done on a sample of PBMCs. CDR3 nucleotide sequence: TGTGCCAGCAGCTTGGAAGCGTCCCACAATGAGCAGTTCTTC. Translation gives CASSLEASHNEQFF.